This TCR beta chain was identified during a study of CD8 T cells in Susac syndrome. At the level of the study: When their blood was taken, patients with Susac syndrome were therapy-naive, taking corticosteroids, or taking intravenous immunoglobulin alone. General study results and limits: Acknowledgment was made by the study that its TCR sequencing and HLA analysis involved a relatively small number of individuals.

The germline gives CDR1 SGHNT, CDR2 YYREEE (reference sequence). The V gene lost 5 bases and the J gene lost 3 bases, with 12 bases spanning the gap. The CDR3 runs to 14 residues. Random-hexamer reverse transcription was applied to roughly 0.5 to 1 ug RNA. The CDR3 of TCR beta was amplified by immunoSEQ multiplex PCR across 54 Vbeta and 13 Jbeta. TCRdb called the immunoSEQ multiplex PCR reads again in MiXCR, with one record for every CDR3 protein. The table includes over 70,000 distinct CDR3 sequences, roughly 96% detected once. Comment on this clonotype: Its antigen is not known.

The sequence derives from a human donor with Susac syndrome. This chain uses TRBV5-4 with TRBJ1-5; weak D call: TRBD1 (6 bases). The sequencing sample was made of CD8+ T cells from PBMCs. CDR3 amino acids: CASSFGGANQPQHF. CDR3 in DNA: TGTGCCAGCAGTTTCGGGGGGGCCAATCAGCCCCAGCATTTT.